This TCR beta chain was documented in a study of shared clonotypes between healthy human individuals. For this clone: Antigen: not known.

CDR3 length equals 14 residues. V lost 3 bases, J lost 5 bases, and 6 bases stayed unmatched. Germline lookup yields CDR1 SGHNT and CDR2 YYREEE (reference sequence). Findings and caveats of the study: When compared with the clonotypes that were shared by all four sorted-subset donors, the non-shared clonotypes turned out to have lower generation probabilities.

Data came from immunoSEQ multiplex PCR; TCRdb stores just in-frame clones and leaves some out. The sample holds 1.5 million to 2.5 million clones, roughly 94% seen once. As defined, naive CD8 cells were CD45RO-negative and positively selected for CCR7, with terminally differentiated effector memory CD45RA+ cells excluded. This chain connects TRBV5-4 to TRBJ2-7, with TRBD1 matching over 9 bases. Source material: naive CD8+ T cells sorted from blood. The receptor comes from a man aged 18 to 30 in good health. Here the CDR3 DNA reads TGTGCCAGCAGCTCGGACAGGGGAGACCACGAGCAGTACTTC. Amino acid sequence: CASSSDRGDHEQYF.